The 8 T cell receptor beta chains below come from one sample, sequenced in a study of blood T cell repertoires in COVID-19. Profiled with immunoSEQ multiplex PCR; TCRdb holds only in-frame clones, not every one. This sample carries 110,000 to 150,000 clones, about four fifths of them seen once, and the ten largest clones take just under 9%. The specimen sequenced was peripheral blood. The source of these receptors is a woman of 80 years or more in a cohort sampled during active or convalescent COVID-19.

The chain joins TRBV6-1 to TRBJ2-7; D might be TRBD1 (5 bases). This CDR3 contains 15 residues. Deletions cut 3 bases from V and 3 bases from J, with 15 bases between. Germline V gene data show CDR1 as MNHNS and CDR2 as SASEGT. CDR3 loop: CASSDLRQIYYEQYV. The CDR3 DNA reads TGTGCCAGCAGTGATTTAAGACAGATTTACTACGAGCAGTACGTC.

The rearrangement joins TRBV7-6 to TRBJ2-1; possible D gene TRBD2, 8 bases. The V gene's germline CDR1 is SGHVS and CDR2 FNYEAQ. The V and J ends lost 5 bases and 7 bases respectively, with 18 bases between them. The CDR3 length is 15 residues. CDR3 region: CASSQRGTAGNEQFF. The CDR3, as DNA: TGTGCCAGCAGCCAGCGGGGGACAGCGGGGAATGAGCAGTTCTTC.

This sequence joins TRBV7-2 and TRBJ1-2; 8 bases are shared with TRBD1. CDR1 and CDR2 (germline): SGHTA, FQGNSA. J gave up 5 bases and V 5 bases, and 7 bases lay outside the gene matches. The CDR3 runs to 14 residues. CDR3 DNA sequence: TGTGCCAGCAGCGACGACCAGGGGGCATATGGCTACACCTTC. Its translation is CASSDDQGAYGYTF.

This rearrangement joins TRBV18 to TRBJ2-5; D not certain. Per germline, CDR1 KGHSH and CDR2 LQKENI. V was clipped by 4 bases and J by 3 bases, with 9 bases between them. This CDR3 has 13 residues. The CDR3: CASSRALKETQYF. DNA for the CDR3: TGTGCCAGCTCACGGGCGCTCAAAGAGACCCAGTACTTC.

V usage is TRBV24-1 and J usage is TRBJ2-3, with a possible D match to TRBD2 (5 bases). V lost 6 bases and J 4 bases, leaving 10 bases between the germline ends. Germline CDR1 and CDR2: KGHDR and SFDVKD. The CDR3 contains 13 residues. Written as DNA, the CDR3 is TGTGCCACCAGTCGTGAGGGCCCAGATACGCAGTATTTT. It yields the protein CATSREGPDTQYF.

This clone was counted only a few times. This rearrangement joins TRBV24-1 to TRBJ2-2; D not certain. This CDR3 contains 14 residues. V gave up 4 bases and J gave up 1 base, with 6 bases separating them. CDR1 and CDR2 (germline): KGHDR, SFDVKD. The CDR3 loop is CATSDSKNTGELFF. In DNA form, the CDR3 reads TGTGCCACCAGTGACTCTAAGAACACCGGGGAGCTGTTTTTT.

The chain is built from TRBV6-2 or TRBV6-3 and TRBJ2-3; 9 bases match TRBD2. This CDR3 spans 16 amino acids. Per the germline V gene, CDR1 is MNHEY and CDR2 is SVGEGT. V lost 5 bases to trimming and J lost 1 base; unmatched junction nucleotides: 7. CDR3 loop: CASSATGGRGTDTQYF. The CDR3 bases are TGTGCCAGCAGTGCGACGGGCGGGAGGGGCACAGATACGCAGTATTTT.

V is TRBV19 and J is TRBJ1-1; D uncertain. Germline V lookup: CDR1 LNHDA, CDR2 SQIVND (reference sequence). The CDR3 is made up of 13 amino acids. The V gene lost 3 bases and the J gene lost 10 bases, with 15 bases spanning the gap. CDR3 sequence reads: CASSISRGSGAFF. Here the CDR3 DNA reads TGTGCCAGTAGTATCTCACGGGGTTCTGGAGCTTTCTTT.